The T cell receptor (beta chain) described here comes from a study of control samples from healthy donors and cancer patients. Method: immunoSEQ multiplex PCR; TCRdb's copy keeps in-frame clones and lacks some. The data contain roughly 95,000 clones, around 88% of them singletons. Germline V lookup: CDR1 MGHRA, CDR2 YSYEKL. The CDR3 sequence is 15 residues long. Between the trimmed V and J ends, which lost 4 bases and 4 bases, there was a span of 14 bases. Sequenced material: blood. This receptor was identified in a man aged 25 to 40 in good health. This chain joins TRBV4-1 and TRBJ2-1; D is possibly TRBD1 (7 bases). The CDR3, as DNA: TGCGCCAGCAGCCCAACGACAGGGACTTACAATGAGCAGTTCTTC. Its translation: CASSPTTGTYNEQFF.